The 31 T cell receptor beta chains listed next were all sequenced from one sample in a study of blood T cells in healthy people across ages (dated by TCRdb to 2015 to 2017). The library was prepared using 5' RACE. These reads were obtained on an Illumina HiSeq 2500. A second 7 to 11 cycle PCR used a sample-barcoded 5' primer and a J-beta primer mix. Using fastp at Q25 and MiXCR, TCRdb reprocessed the public reads and kept productive beta chains. Each CDR3 protein appears once, grouped with its most common genes and DNA. Here the sample has about 800,000 distinct CDR3 sequences; around a quarter occur a single time. In total, the top ten clones hold approximately 3.7% of the sample. These same records also appear under a second study, on T cells of mothers and their children.

The material sequenced was blood. These receptors were collected from a boy aged 10-17 years in good health.

The chain carries TRBV6-6 and TRBJ1-2; no clear D gene. With 8 bases removed from V and 4 bases from J, the gap between germline ends came to 8 bases. In germline, CDR1 is MNHNY, CDR2 SVGAGI (reference sequence). The length of the CDR3 is 11 residues. CDR3 in amino acids: CASGPLYGYTF. In nucleotides, the CDR3 is TGTGCCAGCGGTCCCCTCTATGGCTACACCTTC.

The J gene is TRBJ1-1, the V gene TRBV7-2, with D possibly matching TRBD1 (6 bases). V lost 5 bases and J lost 4, with 23 bases in between. The CDR3 is 17 amino acids. The V gene's germline CDR1 is SGHTA and CDR2 FQGNSA. The CDR3 loop reads CASSPSTPGDLGTEAFF. The CDR3 nucleotides are TGTGCCAGCAGCCCTTCAACCCCAGGGGACCTGGGCACTGAAGCTTTCTTT.

V usage is TRBV7-3 and J usage is TRBJ2-1, with TRBD2 as a possible D gene (5 bases). This CDR3 has 16 residues. Germline-derived CDR1 and CDR2 are SGHTA and FQGTGA. The ends were cut back, 1 base at V and 1 base at J, with 11 bases in the middle. The chain's CDR3 is CASSLMAGISYNEQFF. CDR3 DNA: TGTGCCAGCAGCTTAATGGCGGGTATATCCTACAATGAGCAGTTCTTC. Together with reference TRBV7-3 and TRBJ2-1, the CDR3 gives the full variable domain: GAGVSQTPSNKVTEKGKYVELRCDPISGHTALYWYRQSLGQGPEFLIYFQGTGAADDSGLPNDRFFAVRPEGSVSTLKIQRTERGDSAVYLCASSLMAGISYNEQFFGPGTRLTVL.

The sample holds a few counts of this clonotype. The gene calls are TRBV7-9 and TRBJ2-1; the D gene is possibly TRBD1 (9 bases). The CDR3 contains 16 residues. Deletions cut 6 bases from V and 7 bases from J, with 22 bases between. From germline, CDR1 is SEHNR and CDR2 FQNEAQ (reference sequence). In nucleotides, the CDR3 is TGTGCCAGCAGGACCCCGACAGGGGGACTAGTGAATGAGCAGTTCTTC. Translated, it gives CASRTPTGGLVNEQFF.

This clonotype appeared a few times. The rearrangement uses TRBV7-8 and TRBJ2-5; 7 nucleotides align to TRBD1. Germline assignment: CDR1 SGHVS and CDR2 FQNEAQ. The V gene end was trimmed by 4 bases and the J gene end by 5 bases; junction bases not matched to a gene: 4. The CDR3 covers 13 residues. The CDR3 spells CASSSTGFETQYF. In DNA form, the CDR3 reads TGTGCCAGCAGCTCGACAGGGTTCGAGACCCAGTACTTC.

The rearrangement uses TRBV28 and TRBJ2-1; 10 bases agree with TRBD2. The CDR3 has 16 amino acids. Unmatched junction bases numbered 10, after V lost 6 bases and J lost 5 bases. From germline, CDR1 is MDHEN and CDR2 SYDVKM. Written as DNA, the CDR3 is TGTGCCAGCAGCCTACTCACTAGCGGGGCCAACAATGAGCAGTTCTTC. It specifies CASSLLTSGANNEQFF.

This clonotype showed up just a few times. The chain uses TRBV5-1 and TRBJ2-5; 7 bases line up with TRBD1. Gene TRBJ2-1 matches the end of the DNA better, so the J call may be wrong. This CDR3 is 15 amino acids long. Germline CDR1 reads SGHRS; CDR2 reads YFSETQ. The CDR3 here is CASSLEGAEFNEQFF. CDR3 DNA sequence: TGCGCCAGCAGCTTGGAGGGGGCGGAATTCAATGAGCAGTTCTTC.

The rearrangement uses TRBV6-2 or TRBV6-3 and TRBJ2-7; TRBD1 aligns across 8 bases. Germline V gene sequence: CDR1 MNHEY, CDR2 SVGEGT. V lost 2 bases, J lost 3 bases, and 6 bases stayed unmatched. The CDR3 is 15 amino acids. CDR3 loop: CASSYPDRVYYEQYF. As DNA, the CDR3 is TGTGCCAGCAGTTACCCGGACAGGGTTTACTACGAGCAGTACTTC.

This chain links TRBV3-1 with TRBJ2-2, with TRBD2 matching 8 bases. The V gene end was trimmed by 3 bases and the J gene end by 7 bases; junction bases not matched to a gene: 7. The germline CDR1 and CDR2 sequences are LGHDT and YNNKEL (reference sequence). The CDR3 consists of 15 residues. CDR3 sequence reads: CASSQAGLAGGELFF. The CDR3 DNA reads as TGTGCCAGCAGCCAGGCCGGACTAGCAGGCGGGGAGCTGTTTTTT.

The chain combines TRBV10-1 with TRBJ2-5; 8 bases map to TRBD1. The J call may be mistaken, given a closer DNA end match to TRBJ2-7. Germline CDR1 and CDR2: WNHNN and SYGVQD (reference sequence). This CDR3 region has 17 residues. Here the CDR3 reads CASSDLRMTGDPYEQYF. The CDR3 DNA sequence: TGCGCCAGCAGTGACCTTCGAATGACAGGGGATCCCTACGAGCAGTACTTC.

The chain recombines TRBV6-2 or TRBV6-3 with TRBJ2-5; 10 nucleotides match TRBD1. The germline gives CDR1 MNHEY, CDR2 SVGEGT. J gave up 3 bases and V 4 bases, and 11 bases lay outside the gene matches. The CDR3 totals 17 residues. For the CDR3, the DNA is TGTGCCAGCAGTTCGACCGGGACAGGGGTAAAGGAAGAGACCCAGTACTTC. This gives the protein CASSSTGTGVKEETQYF.

In its sample, this clonotype was seen a few times. The junction departs from the called germline gene at one end, perhaps through a read error. The rearrangement links TRBV4-3 to TRBJ1-4; D gene uncertain. CDR3 length: 13 amino acids. Germline V gives CDR1 LGHNA, CDR2 YSLEER. In DNA, the CDR3 is TGCGCCAGCAGCCAAGATAGGAGTGAAAAACTGCTTTTT. Its protein is CASSQDRSEKLLF.

This chain uses TRBV7-9 with TRBJ2-5; 16 positions agree with TRBD2. V lost 5 bases, J lost 6 bases, and 6 bases stayed unmatched. The germline V gene has CDR1 SEHNR and CDR2 FQNEAQ (reference sequence). This CDR3 region has 16 residues. CDR3 sequence: CASSPGTSGRAQTQYF. Here the CDR3 DNA reads TGTGCCAGCAGCCCAGGGACTAGCGGGAGGGCCCAGACCCAGTACTTC.

The J gene is TRBJ2-5, the V gene TRBV5-1, with 11 nucleotides matching TRBD2. The J call may not be correct, given that the DNA end is closer to TRBJ2-7. There are 16 residues in the CDR3. Germline V CDR1 and CDR2: SGHRS, YFSETQ. DNA for the CDR3: TGCGCCAGCAGCTTGCTGTGGCTAGCGGGAGGATACGAGCAGTACTTC. This translates into CASSLLWLAGGYEQYF.

This clonotype was seen a handful of times. Here the CDR3 DNA reads TGTGCCAGCAGTGAAGGCGCAGGACAGTTCTTC. Translated: CASSEGAGQFF. The chain links TRBV2 to TRBJ2-5; D gene ambiguous. Judging by the DNA end, TRBJ2-1 fits better; the J call may be wrong. Germline assignment: CDR1 SNHLY and CDR2 FYNNEI. The CDR3 sequence is 11 residues long.

This clonotype was found a few times. This rearrangement joins TRBV20-1 to TRBJ2-1; 10 positions agree with TRBD2. The CDR3 is 16 residues long. V dropped 0 bases and J dropped 4; count of bases not matched to a gene: 6. Germline V CDR1 and CDR2: DFQATT, SNEGSKA (reference sequence). The DNA of the CDR3 is TGCAGTGCTAGAGATTTATGGACTAGCGGATACAATGAGCAGTTCTTC. Translation: CSARDLWTSGYNEQFF.

This clonotype was counted a few times. V gene TRBV29-1 combines with J gene TRBJ2-5; unclear D gene. Germline assignment: CDR1 SQVTM and CDR2 ANQGSEA. Trimming stripped 0 bases from V and 2 bases from J, with 13 bases between. The CDR3 is made up of 15 amino acids. As DNA, the CDR3 is TGCAGCGTTGAAGATGATCGGGCAGAGCAAGAGACCCAGTACTTC. It encodes CSVEDDRAEQETQYF.

The V call is TRBV4-2, the J call TRBJ2-5, with TRBD1 matching 9 bases. The V and J ends lost 2 bases and 2 bases, in that order; junction bases with no gene match: 12. The length of the CDR3 is 18 residues. The germline V gene encodes CDR1 LGHNA and CDR2 YNFKEQ. CDR3 bases: TGTGCCAGCAGCCAACGTCGCGCCGGGACAGGGTATCAAGAGACCCAGTACTTC. Amino acids: CASSQRRAGTGYQETQYF.

The chain joins TRBV7-2 to TRBJ1-2; D remains unclear. CDR1 is SGHTA and CDR2 is FQGNSA in the germline V gene. With 5 bases removed from V and 4 bases from J, the gap between germline ends came to 14 bases. CDR3 size: 14 residues. CDR3 coding DNA: TGTGCCAGCAGCCCCTCGGGAGGGAGCTATGGCTACACCTTC. It yields the protein CASSPSGGSYGYTF.

This clonotype turned up a few times. The genes are TRBV2 and TRBJ2-1; TRBD1 aligns across 7 bases. The CDR3 runs to 15 residues. Germline CDR1 and CDR2: SNHLY and FYNNEI. The ends lost 6 bases at V and 4 bases at J; junction bases unmatched: 9. CDR3 sequence: CASRLPGQSYNEQFF. For the CDR3, the DNA is TGTGCCAGCAGGCTACCGGGACAGTCATACAATGAGCAGTTCTTC.

This clonotype has a handful of counts. The V gene is TRBV28, the J gene TRBJ2-3, with TRBD2 matching 12 bases. CDR1 MDHEN and CDR2 SYDVKM come from the germline V gene. This CDR3 region has 15 residues. Losses at the gene ends were 8 bases for V and 4 bases for J; bases not matched to a gene: 7. CDR3 DNA sequence: TGTGCCAGCGGGCTAGCGGGAGGGCCGGCAGATACGCAGTATTTT. This encodes CASGLAGGPADTQYF. The full variable domain, with the rest looked up from reference TRBV28 and TRBJ2-3, is DVKVTQSSRYLVKRTGEKVFLECVQDMDHENMFWYRQDPGLGLRLIYFSYDVKMKEKGDIPEGYSVSREKKERFSLILESASTNQTSMYLCASGLAGGPADTQYFGPGTRLTVL.

The chain combines TRBV5-1 with TRBJ1-1, with D hard to call. V was shortened by 1 base and J by 0 bases, with 16 bases between the two germline ends. The CDR3 has 17 residues. CDR1 and CDR2 from the germline V gene are SGHRS and YFSETQ. For the CDR3, the DNA is TGCGCCAGCAGCTTGTTGGGCCCAGTGGGCCTGAACACTGAAGCTTTCTTT. Its protein is CASSLLGPVGLNTEAFF.

The rearrangement joins TRBV20-1 to TRBJ2-7; 7 bases are shared with TRBD2. CDR1 is DFQATT, CDR2 SNEGSKA, per germline (reference sequence). The CDR3 is made up of 15 amino acids. V was pared by 5 bases and J by 3 bases, with 13 bases of the junction left unmatched. The CDR3 region is CSARRGTSVFYEQYF. CDR3 DNA sequence: TGCAGTGCTCGACGGGGAACTAGCGTTTTCTACGAGCAGTACTTC.

This sequence joins TRBV5-1 and TRBJ2-7, with D hard to call. This CDR3 comprises 14 residues. With 4 bases removed from V and 0 bases from J, the gap between germline ends came to 11 bases. Germline V gene lookup returns CDR1 SGHRS and CDR2 YFSETQ. CDR3 in DNA: TGCGCCAGCAGCCCCCAGACCAGCTCCTACGAGCAGTACTTC. Its protein product is CASSPQTSSYEQYF.

This clonotype has ten or more counts. The chain combines TRBV28 with TRBJ2-1; D is possibly TRBD2 (5 bases). The CDR3 length is 13 residues. V gave up 6 bases and J gave up 4 bases, with 10 bases separating them. Germline CDR1 reads MDHEN; CDR2 reads SYDVKM. DNA of the CDR3: TGTGCCAGCAGCTTAGCGCGTTACAATGAGCAGTTCTTC. This translates into CASSLARYNEQFF.

The rearrangement links TRBV4-3 to TRBJ2-3; 10 bases match TRBD2. Germline values: CDR1 LGHNA, CDR2 YSLEER. The CDR3 sequence is 19 residues long. Trimming removed 4 bases from V and 1 base from J; junction bases left unmatched: 14. As DNA, the CDR3 is TGCGCCAGCAGCCCGTCCGGGACTAGCGTGACGCGGGGCACAGATACGCAGTATTTT. Its protein is CASSPSGTSVTRGTDTQYF.

V is TRBV7-2 and J is TRBJ1-5; 9 bases agree with TRBD1. The CDR3 is 13 amino acids. J lost 3 bases, V lost 10 bases, and 4 bases had no gene match. From germline, CDR1 is SGHTA and CDR2 FQGNSA. DNA for the CDR3: TGTGCCACCGGGACAGGGATCAATCAGCCCCAGCATTTT. This encodes CATGTGINQPQHF. The full variable domain, completed using reference TRBV7-2 and TRBJ1-5, is GAGVSQSPSNKVTEKGKDVELRCDPISGHTALYWYRQSLGQGLEFLIYFQGNSAPDKSGLPSDRFSAERTGGSVSTLTIQRTQQEDSAVYLCATGTGINQPQHFGDGTRLSIL.

The chain uses TRBV5-8 and TRBJ1-5, with 8 bases fitting TRBD1. CDR1 is SGHTS, CDR2 YDEGEE, per germline. Trimming took 1 base from V and 6 from J; bases not matched to a gene: 12. The CDR3 runs to 17 residues. The CDR3, as DNA: TGTGCCAGCAGCTTGATACCTTATGGACAGGGTACTCAGCCCCAGCATTTT. Amino acid sequence: CASSLIPYGQGTQPQHF. Filled out from reference TRBV5-8 and TRBJ1-5, the complete variable domain reads EAGVTQSPTHLIKTRGQQATLRCSPISGHTSVYWYQQALGLGLQFLLWYDEGEERNRGNFPPRFSGRQFPNYSSELNVNALELEDSALYLCASSLIPYGQGTQPQHFGDGTRLSIL.

This clonotype was observed a few times. The genes are TRBV6-1 and TRBJ2-5; 7 bases line up with TRBD1. The CDR3 loop spans 15 amino acids. The junction had 7 bases not matched to a gene; V was cut back by 6 bases and J by 0 bases. Germline CDR1 reads MNHNS; CDR2 reads SASEGT. This CDR3 is CASRSGTVNQETQYF. CDR3 in DNA: TGTGCCAGCAGATCCGGGACAGTGAACCAAGAGACCCAGTACTTC.

This clonotype showed up many times. The chain carries TRBV6-6 and TRBJ1-3; possible D gene TRBD1, 6 bases. Germline assignment: CDR1 MNHNY and CDR2 SVGAGI (reference sequence). The CDR3 contains 15 residues. V was trimmed by 6 bases and J by 4 bases, leaving 16 bases between them. CDR3 residues: CASSRVTGGGNTIYF. Here the CDR3 DNA reads TGTGCCAGCAGCCGAGTGACGGGGGGCGGAAACACCATATATTTT.

This clonotype appeared a few times. The gene calls are TRBV20-1 and TRBJ2-1; possible D gene TRBD2, 6 bases. The DNA end favors TRBJ2-5, so the J call may be wrong. Germline loops: CDR1 DFQATT, CDR2 SNEGSKA (reference sequence). This CDR3 region has 13 residues. The CDR3 protein is CSARGPAGETQYF. CDR3 DNA: TGCAGTGCTAGGGGACCTGCGGGGGAGACCCAGTACTTC.